The 14 T cell receptor beta chains listed next were all sequenced from one sample in a study of memory CD4+ T cells and cytomegalovirus serostatus. The sort gate was single viable CD3+CD4+CD8-CD45RO+ cells for memory CD4+ T cells. The table came from immunoSEQ multiplex PCR; TCRdb's copy has only in-frame clones and leaves some out. Counted here are over 60,000 clones, roughly three quarters occurring once; the ten biggest clones make up almost 0.9%. The sample consisted of memory CD4+ T cells from blood. The receptors were gathered from an adult in good health and CMV-seronegative.

The chain employs TRBV28 and TRBJ1-5, with D possibly being TRBD1 (5 bases). Trimming took off 6 bases at V and 0 bases at J, with 6 bases between the two ends. The CDR3 covers 13 residues. Germline V gene sequence: CDR1 MDHEN, CDR2 SYDVKM. CDR3 nucleotide sequence: TGTGCCAGCAGGACAGATAGCAATCAGCCCCAGCATTTT. Its protein product is CASRTDSNQPQHF.

The CDR3 DNA follows: TGCGCCAGCAGCCAGGTTTGGGCAGCTAACTATGGCTACACCTTC. Protein product: CASSQVWAANYGYTF. The chain couples TRBV4-1 to TRBJ1-2; D ambiguous. V was pared by 3 bases and J by 0 bases, with 11 bases between. This CDR3 comprises 15 residues. Germline CDR1 is MGHRA and CDR2 is YSYEKL.

The chain uses TRBV12-5 and TRBJ2-2; D perhaps matches TRBD2 (7 bases). Trimming cost V 3 bases and J 4 bases, with 15 bases left between them. Germline V lookup: CDR1 LGHNT, CDR2 FRNRAP. The CDR3 extends over 16 amino acids. CDR3 region: CASGLGGVRGTGELFF. For the CDR3, the DNA is TGTGCTAGTGGTTTAGGGGGGGTCAGGGGCACCGGGGAGCTGTTTTTT.

This clone was seen once. The gene calls are TRBV19 and TRBJ1-5, with D uncertain. V lost 3 bases and J 6 bases, leaving 6 bases between the germline ends. Germline V gene data show CDR1 as LNHDA and CDR2 as SQIVND (reference sequence). The CDR3 sequence is 12 residues long. This CDR3 is CASSIEPQPQHF. For the CDR3, the DNA is TGTGCCAGTAGTATTGAACCTCAGCCCCAGCATTTT. Variable domain in full (rest from reference TRBV19 and TRBJ1-5): DGGITQSPKYLFRKEGQNVTLSCEQNLNHDAMYWYRQDPGQGLRLIYYSQIVNDFQKGDIAEGYSVSREKKESFPLTVTSAQKNPTAFYLCASSIEPQPQHFGDGTRLSIL.

As regards this clone: Other nucleotide sequences in the sample specify the same CDR3. The chain is built from TRBV7-2 and TRBJ1-2; 11 bases match TRBD1. This CDR3 has 13 residues. CDR1 is SGHTA, CDR2 FQGNSA, per germline. Trimming at V came to 4 bases and at J to 8 bases, leaving 3 bases not matched to a gene. CDR3 loop: CASSSGQGGGYTF. The CDR3 DNA is TGTGCCAGCAGCTCGGGACAGGGGGGAGGCTACACCTTC.

The gene calls are TRBV18 and TRBJ2-7; 7 bases are shared with TRBD1. The CDR3 runs 14 residues. The V and J ends lost 4 bases and 2 bases, in that order; junction bases with no gene match: 5. Germline-derived CDR1 and CDR2 are KGHSH and LQKENI. The CDR3 bases are TGTGCCAGCTCACTTTCCGGGACAGCCTACGAGCAGTACTTC. Amino acid sequence: CASSLSGTAYEQYF.

The chain links TRBV6-5 to TRBJ1-1; no definite D call. Germline loops: CDR1 MNHEY, CDR2 SVGAGI. The CDR3 is 15 residues long. Trimming took 0 bases from V and 0 from J, leaving 8 bases between them. CDR3 sequence (DNA): TGTGCCAGCAGTTACTCTCTGGGCTTGAACACTGAAGCTTTCTTT. Amino acids: CASSYSLGLNTEAFF.

The CDR3 region has the DNA TGTGCCAGCAGGGGTACGGGGACAGGGAATGAAAAACTGTTTTTT. Amino acids: CASRGTGTGNEKLFF. V is TRBV6-5 and J is TRBJ1-4; 9 nucleotides agree with TRBD1. CDR1 and CDR2 (germline): MNHEY, SVGAGI. CDR3 length: 15 amino acids. V dropped 6 bases and J dropped 5; count of bases not matched to a gene: 7.

This chain joins TRBV30 and TRBJ2-1, with D perhaps matching TRBD1 (5 bases). CDR3 length: 14 amino acids. Between the trimmed V and J ends, which lost 3 bases and 6 bases, there was a span of 15 bases. The V gene's germline CDR1 is GTSNPN and CDR2 SVGIG (reference sequence). In DNA, the CDR3 is TGTGCCTGGAGACCAGGGTTGTGGGTCAATGAGCAGTTCTTC. It codes for CAWRPGLWVNEQFF.

V gene TRBV20-1 combines with J gene TRBJ2-5; D remains ambiguous. Trimming took 0 bases from V and 7 from J, leaving 6 bases between them. This CDR3 comprises 11 residues. Looked up from germline, CDR1 is DFQATT and CDR2 is SNEGSKA (reference sequence). CDR3 DNA sequence: TGCAGTGCTAGAGATCGGGTGACCCAGTACTTC. Translated, it gives CSARDRVTQYF.

This clone has more than one count but fewer than ten. The genes are TRBV7-2 and TRBJ1-5; 7 positions agree with TRBD1. Germline V gives CDR1 SGHTA, CDR2 FQGNSA. V was pared by 6 bases and J by 1 base, with 6 bases of the junction left unmatched. The length of the CDR3 is 15 residues. In DNA form, the CDR3 reads TGTGCCAGCAGACGACAGGGTGGGAGCAATCAGCCCCAGCATTTT. It specifies CASRRQGGSNQPQHF.

V is TRBV5-1 and J is TRBJ1-1; D gene uncertain. This CDR3 is 16 amino acids long. In germline, CDR1 is SGHRS, CDR2 YFSETQ. With 6 bases removed from V and 0 bases from J, the gap between germline ends came to 18 bases. Here the CDR3 reads CASTPGRAHMNTEAFF. The DNA of the CDR3 is TGCGCCAGCACCCCCGGTAGGGCACACATGAACACTGAAGCTTTCTTT.

The V call is TRBV2, the J call TRBJ2-2, with TRBD2 matching over 8 bases. CDR1 SNHLY and CDR2 FYNNEI come from the germline V gene. The CDR3 loop spans 13 amino acids. The V and J ends lost 6 bases and 5 bases, in that order; junction bases with no gene match: 2. The CDR3 spells CASRVAGTGELFF. The DNA of the CDR3 is TGTGCCAGCAGAGTAGCGGGGACCGGGGAGCTGTTTTTT.

For the CDR3, the DNA is TGTGCCAGCACCTCAAAGGGGGTGAACACTGAAGCTTTCTTT. This sequence encodes CASTSKGVNTEAFF. The V gene is TRBV28, the J gene TRBJ1-1, with D perhaps matching TRBD1 (6 bases). The V end was cut by 7 bases, the J end by 0 bases, with 12 bases between. This CDR3 comprises 14 residues. The germline CDR1 and CDR2 sequences are MDHEN and SYDVKM. The entire variable domain, with the rest obtained from reference TRBV28 and TRBJ1-1, is as follows: DVKVTQSSRYLVKRTGEKVFLECVQDMDHENMFWYRQDPGLGLRLIYFSYDVKMKEKGDIPEGYSVSREKKERFSLILESASTNQTSMYLCASTSKGVNTEAFFGQGTRLTVV.